This T cell receptor beta chain emerged from a study of cytomegalovirus exposure and HLA in healthy donors (dated by TCRdb to 2016 to 2017). About the full investigation: An earlier analysis of 587 of the donors reported approximately 260 Gb of sequence data and some 110 million unique TCR beta sequences obtained from around 170 million T cells. To decide whether each TCR beta V gene segment behaved as functional or pseudogenic, an earlier analysis of some 570 of the donors relied on high-throughput TCR beta sequencing. The number of typed donors differed by locus: roughly 620-630 for A, B, C, DRB1 and DQB1; 500 to 550 for DQA1; 606 for DPA1; and about 450 for DPB1. An early release that covered several hundred HLA-typed donors contained approximately 300 gigabases of sequencing data and roughly 84 million unique TCR sequences. Both class I and class II loci were covered by HLA typing, at four-digit resolution. High-throughput TCR immunosequencing, statistical association of individual TCRs with disease status, and machine learning were combined to predict cytomegalovirus infection status. The T cell repertoires of under 750 subjects were profiled by immunosequencing and related to cytomegalovirus serostatus. Along with the approximately 600-subject first cohort, a separate validation cohort of over 90 different subjects was used. Of the roughly 400 genotyped donors, roughly 85% fell in the genetic ancestry cluster associated with self-reported Caucasian donors. Because of strong linkage in the cohort, five DR-DQ haplotypes were treated as single units for association and clustering. Alongside the repertoire data, information on donor age, sex, ethnicity and CMV serostatus was compiled. Rather than drawing on any new phenotypic data, the later analysis identified candidate immune exposures from TCR beta sequences and the way those sequences occurred across donors. Every repertoire in the discovery cohort had been generated on one and the same sequencing platform. On average, roughly 250,000 unique TCR beta nucleotide sequences were sequenced per donor among more than 350 genotyped donors of the cohort, with roughly 18% of those sequences being non-productive. A later analysis re-examined previously published TCR beta repertoires from hundreds of donors and added high-resolution HLA genotyping to investigate patterns of TCR occurrence. The study aimed to test whether cataloging public T cell receptors could reveal signatures of past pathogen exposure. In a later genetic analysis, genome-wide SNP genotypes for about 55% of the roughly 700 donors were used, and that subset was treated as a discovery cohort. Study-level results and caveats: It was suggested by the authors that the approach could potentially be generalized to other disease states and immunological phenotypes. A further reported finding was that TCR beta sequences accurately predicted the HLA-A and HLA-B alleles for most subjects in the first cohort. The study listed 150 to 200 TCR beta chains as associated with cytomegalovirus. Most CMV-associated TCR beta chains appeared to be HLA-restricted in a later analysis, and the HLA associations seemed to be driven largely by CMV exposure. Compared with equally common non-associated chains, HLA-associated TCR beta chains in a later analysis were more clonally expanded and had lower generation probabilities. Because the 87-base-pair reads could not distinguish some IMGT-functional V segments, including TRBV6-2 and TRBV6-3, those segments were excluded. Because counts were too low, some 16 rarely observed V segments, including chromosome 9 orphons, were excluded from the earlier analysis of 587 of the donors. The cohort was sequenced for TCR beta chains only, and without alpha or paired-chain data the features that could be detected were limited. According to a later genetic analysis, donors in an Asian-associated ancestry cluster had fewer N-insertions in productive TCRs than the approximately 670-donor mean. A later analysis associated approximately 17,000 TCR beta sequences with specific HLA alleles at a false discovery rate of 0.05. The classifier was reported to diagnose cytomegalovirus status with high specificity and sensitivity in both the original cohort and the validation cohort. A later analysis found that TCR association rates varied across HLA loci, with DRB1 alleles showing the most associated TCRs and HLA-C alleles the fewest. When HLA alleles, especially DR and DQ, strongly co-occurred, TCR associations were difficult to assign to individual alleles. Across donors, most TCR sequences were observed very rarely, whereas some public TCRs were present in many individuals. Linkage disequilibrium might explain the correlated functional status among segregating V segments, but an unknown experimental factor could not be ruled out. In an earlier analysis of fewer than 750 of the donors, most TCR beta V segments were observed in productive rearrangements about 90% or about 30% of the time, broadly matching IMGT annotations. A later analysis reported that several top co-occurrence clusters appeared linked to parvovirus B19, influenza, CMV and Epstein-Barr virus. A few of the identified cytomegalovirus-associated TCR beta chains were confirmed in vitro to be specific for cytomegalovirus antigens. For the cohort, immune exposure information was limited to CMV serostatus. Roughly uniform sequencing depth across donors was assumed in presence/absence analyses, although this assumption may not hold. Because HLA typing was missing for some donors at each locus, association tests included only the typed subset. V-gene and J-gene trimming of TCR beta chains was associated with a missense DCLRE1C variant in a later genetic analysis, and the association was replicated in an independent cohort. A group of highly shared sequence variants was considered likely to be a technical artifact of the sequencing pipeline.

At the junction V is shortened by 5 bases and J by 2 bases, with 14 bases in between. The CDR3 has 15 amino acids, counting the end cysteine and phenylalanine. This entry keeps only the CDR3 DNA: 45 bases, framed from base 1. Sequences SEHNR (CDR1) and FQNEAQ (CDR2) are obtained from the germline V gene (reference sequence). The cohort consisted of hundreds of healthy bone marrow donors. At the time of sampling, all cohort members were nominally healthy, though unrecorded immune exposures were likely present. The donor tested CMV seropositive, placing the donor among the roughly 270 seropositive members of the cohort. A peripheral blood sample was collected from each donor, and TCR beta sequencing was performed on peripheral blood mononuclear cells. The Qiagen DNeasy Blood Extraction Kit was used to extract genomic DNA from the blood cell samples. A remark on this clone: Its antigen target is currently unknown. No per-base quality is available; no much larger clone lies one base away.

Receptors were amplified or captured by the immunoSEQ multiplex PCR assay. A mixture of 60 forward primers for TCR Vbeta segments and 13 reverse primers for TCR Jbeta segments was used in the multiplex PCR. The CDR3 region of rearranged TCR beta genes was amplified from genomic DNA with a multiplex PCR assay. On the Illumina HiSeq System, the amplified TCR beta libraries were sequenced as 87-base-pair reads. In the source study's methods: A later analysis tallied about 77 million unique TCR beta chains across the 666 repertoires, and approximately 12 million of those chains were shared by two or more donors. To remove PCR and sequencing errors, raw reads were error-corrected and collapsed into unique sequences using a nearest-neighbor algorithm that merged closely related sequences. To assign V, D and J gene segments, CDR3 sequences were aligned to IMGT reference sequences. For a sequence to be retained, a match of at least six nucleotides was required to both a V gene segment and a J gene segment. A rearrangement was called productive if the CDR3 had no stop codons and remained in frame with V and J, and every other rearrangement was called non-productive. Following IMGT convention, CDR3 was defined as the stretch from the second conserved V-encoded cysteine up to the conserved J-encoded phenylalanine. The earlier analysis of about 640 of the donors excluded any sequence lacking an unambiguous match to a single V gene segment. In an earlier analysis of several hundred of the donors, V segments were called functional above 56.7% productive rearrangements and were called segregating when the between-donor standard deviation exceeded 5%. A statistical classification framework was built for diagnosing cytomegalovirus status from the catalog of TCR beta chain sequences. In a later analysis, V and J genes were assigned by comparing TCR nucleotide sequences against IMGT/GENE-DB human TR gene sequences. Using the TCRdist pipeline, a later analysis assigned CDR3 sequences along with most-parsimonious VDJ recombination scenarios. In a later analysis, each TCR beta chain was defined by its CDR3 amino acid sequence together with its V-gene family, and reads without a unique V-gene family were excluded. A later analysis removed 500 to 650 highly shared, low-generation-probability nucleotide sequences to deal with suspected cross-contamination and a sequencing artifact. For each public chain, a later analysis derived a clonal expansion index from normalized ranks of inferred template counts within each repertoire. Generation probabilities in a later analysis came from a VDJ recombination model fitted to out-of-frame rearrangements, and those results were checked against IGoR. A later analysis scored TCR-TCR, TCR-HLA and TCR-CMV co-occurrence with hypergeometric tests, applying a repertoire-size bias correction to TCR pairs. False discovery rates were estimated in a later analysis by permuting HLA or CMV assignments 20 times. A later analysis grouped co-occurring TCRs with DBSCAN, adding TCRdist sequence similarity when clustering within HLA-allele-positive subsets. Repertoires with fewer than 30,000 or more than 120,000 public chains were left out of co-occurrence clustering, as were several repertoires with anomalous nucleotide sharing. The table comes from immuneACCESS by way of TCRdb, which keeps in-frame sequences with V and J called. Part of the clones is missing from these tables; in studies checked, under half for an unresolved V gene and the rest for unknown reasons. The V and J calls and the clone size are those of that table, but D and trimming were determined from the DNA. The sample table shows over 150,000 clones, and 80% are seen once. Of the sample, about 9.5% is held by the ten largest clones.

This clonotype originated in a man younger than 30 in good health and CMV-seropositive. The V and J genes are TRBV7-9 and TRBJ2-3, with the D gene not confidently named. The specimen sequenced was PBMCs. This receptor has the CDR3 CASSPRVDTTDTQYF. DNA sequence: TGTGCCAGCAGCCCTCGTGTAGATACCACAGATACGCAGTATTTT.